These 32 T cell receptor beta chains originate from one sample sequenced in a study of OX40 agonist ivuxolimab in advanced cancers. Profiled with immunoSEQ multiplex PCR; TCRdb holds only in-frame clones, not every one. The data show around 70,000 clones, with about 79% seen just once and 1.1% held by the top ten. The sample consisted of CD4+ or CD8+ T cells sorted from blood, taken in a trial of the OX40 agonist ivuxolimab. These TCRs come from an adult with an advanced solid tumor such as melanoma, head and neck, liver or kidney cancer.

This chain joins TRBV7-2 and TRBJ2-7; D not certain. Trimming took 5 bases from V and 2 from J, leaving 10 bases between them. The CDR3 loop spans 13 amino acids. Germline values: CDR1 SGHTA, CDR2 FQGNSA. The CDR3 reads CASSLAAAYEQYF. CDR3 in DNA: TGTGCCAGCAGCCTCGCCGCAGCCTACGAGCAGTACTTC.

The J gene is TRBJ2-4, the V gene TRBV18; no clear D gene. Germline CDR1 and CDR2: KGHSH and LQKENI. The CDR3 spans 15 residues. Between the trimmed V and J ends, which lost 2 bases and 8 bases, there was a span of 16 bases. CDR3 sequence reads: CASSPFTPGPDIQYF. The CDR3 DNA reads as TGTGCCAGCTCACCATTTACCCCGGGTCCAGACATTCAGTACTTC. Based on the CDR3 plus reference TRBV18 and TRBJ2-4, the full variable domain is NAGVMQNPRHLVRRRGQEARLRCSPMKGHSHVYWYRQLPEEGLKFMVYLQKENIIDESGMPKERFSAEFPKEGPSILRIQQVVRGDSAAYFCASSPFTPGPDIQYFGAGTRLSVL.

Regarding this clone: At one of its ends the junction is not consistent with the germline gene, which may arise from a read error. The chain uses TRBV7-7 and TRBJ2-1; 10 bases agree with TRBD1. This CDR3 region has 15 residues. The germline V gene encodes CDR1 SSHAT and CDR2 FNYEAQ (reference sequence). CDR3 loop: CASSLGQGAYNEQFF. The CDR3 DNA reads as TGTGCTAGCAGCTTAGGACAGGGGGCCTACAATGAGCAGTTCTTC. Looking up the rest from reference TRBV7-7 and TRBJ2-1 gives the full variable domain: GAGVSQSPRYKVTKRGQDVTLRCDPISSHATLYWYQQALGQGPEFLTYFNYEAQPDKSGLPSDRFSAERPEGSISTLTIQRTEQRDSAMYRCASSLGQGAYNEQFFGPGTRLTVL.

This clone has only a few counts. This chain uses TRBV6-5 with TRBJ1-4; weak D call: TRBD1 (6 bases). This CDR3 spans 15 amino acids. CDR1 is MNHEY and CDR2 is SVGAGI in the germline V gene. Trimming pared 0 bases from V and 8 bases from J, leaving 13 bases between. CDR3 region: CASSYSRGGGEKLFF. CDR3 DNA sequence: TGTGCCAGCAGTTACTCCAGGGGCGGCGGGGAAAAACTGTTTTTT.

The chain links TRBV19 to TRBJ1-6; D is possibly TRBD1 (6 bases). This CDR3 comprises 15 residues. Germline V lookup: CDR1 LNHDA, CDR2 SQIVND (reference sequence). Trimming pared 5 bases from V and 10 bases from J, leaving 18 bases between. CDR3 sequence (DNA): TGTGCCAGTAGTTTATCCGGGACAAGGGACTCACCCCTCCACTTT. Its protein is CASSLSGTRDSPLHF.

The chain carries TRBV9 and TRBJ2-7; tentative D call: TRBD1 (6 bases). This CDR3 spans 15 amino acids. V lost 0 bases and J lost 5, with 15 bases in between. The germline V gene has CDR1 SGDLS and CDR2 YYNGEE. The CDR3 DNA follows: TGTGCCAGCAGCGTAGCCCCGGCAGGGGCCCACGAGCAGTACTTC. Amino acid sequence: CASSVAPAGAHEQYF.

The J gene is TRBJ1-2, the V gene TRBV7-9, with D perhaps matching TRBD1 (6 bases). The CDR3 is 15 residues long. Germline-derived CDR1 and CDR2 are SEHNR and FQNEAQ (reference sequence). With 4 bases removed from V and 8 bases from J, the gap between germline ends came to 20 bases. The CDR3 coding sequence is TGTGCCAGCAGCTCCCCCCCGGTGGGGGCGGGAGGCTACACCTTC. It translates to CASSSPPVGAGGYTF.

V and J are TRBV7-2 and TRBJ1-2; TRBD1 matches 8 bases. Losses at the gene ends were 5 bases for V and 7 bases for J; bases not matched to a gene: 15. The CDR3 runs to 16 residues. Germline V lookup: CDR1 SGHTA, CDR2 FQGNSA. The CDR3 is CASSPSGTGGWAGYTF. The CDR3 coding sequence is TGTGCCAGCAGCCCTTCCGGGACAGGTGGCTGGGCTGGCTACACCTTC. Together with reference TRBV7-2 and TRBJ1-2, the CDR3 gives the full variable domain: GAGVSQSPSNKVTEKGKDVELRCDPISGHTALYWYRQSLGQGLEFLIYFQGNSAPDKSGLPSDRFSAERTGGSVSTLTIQRTQQEDSAVYLCASSPSGTGGWAGYTFGSGTRLTVV.

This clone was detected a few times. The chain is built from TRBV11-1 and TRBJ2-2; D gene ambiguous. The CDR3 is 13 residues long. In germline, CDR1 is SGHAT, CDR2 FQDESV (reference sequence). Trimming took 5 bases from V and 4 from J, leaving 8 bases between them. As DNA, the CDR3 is TGTGCCAGCAGCCCCACGCCCACCGGGGAGCTGTTTTTT. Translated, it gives CASSPTPTGELFF.

CDR3 region: CASSSAGTGNGYTF. Here the CDR3 DNA reads TGCGCCAGCAGCTCGGCCGGGACAGGGAATGGCTACACCTTC. The chain combines TRBV5-1 with TRBJ1-2, with 9 bases lining up with TRBD1. The CDR3 consists of 14 residues. J was trimmed by 6 bases and V by 3 bases; bases with no gene match: 6. Germline V gene data show CDR1 as SGHRS and CDR2 as YFSETQ.

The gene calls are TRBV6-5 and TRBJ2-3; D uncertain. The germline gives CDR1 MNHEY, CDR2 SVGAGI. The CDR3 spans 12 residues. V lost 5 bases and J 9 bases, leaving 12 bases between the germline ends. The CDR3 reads CASSPAGRTQYF. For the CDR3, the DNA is TGTGCCAGCAGTCCAGCCGGGCGGACGCAGTATTTT.

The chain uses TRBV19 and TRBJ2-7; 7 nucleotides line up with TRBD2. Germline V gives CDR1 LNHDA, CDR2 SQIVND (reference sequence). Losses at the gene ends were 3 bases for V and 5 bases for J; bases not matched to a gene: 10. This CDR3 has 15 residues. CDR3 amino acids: CASSMWAGAGDEQYF. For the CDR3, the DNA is TGTGCCAGTAGTATGTGGGCGGGCGCGGGGGACGAGCAGTACTTC.

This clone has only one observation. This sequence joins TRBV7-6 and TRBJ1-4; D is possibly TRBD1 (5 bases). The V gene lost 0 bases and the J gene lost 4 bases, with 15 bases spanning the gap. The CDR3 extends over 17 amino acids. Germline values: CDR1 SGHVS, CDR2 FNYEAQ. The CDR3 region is CASSLARRGADNEKLFF. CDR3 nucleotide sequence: TGTGCCAGCAGCTTAGCGAGAAGGGGCGCCGATAATGAAAAACTGTTTTTT.

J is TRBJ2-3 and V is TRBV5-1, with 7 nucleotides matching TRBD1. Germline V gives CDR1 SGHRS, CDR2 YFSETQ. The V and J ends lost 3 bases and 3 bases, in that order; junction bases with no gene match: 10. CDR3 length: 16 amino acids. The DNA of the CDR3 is TGCGCCAGCAGCTCCGGGACAGACATAAGTACAGATACGCAGTATTTT. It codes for CASSSGTDISTDTQYF.

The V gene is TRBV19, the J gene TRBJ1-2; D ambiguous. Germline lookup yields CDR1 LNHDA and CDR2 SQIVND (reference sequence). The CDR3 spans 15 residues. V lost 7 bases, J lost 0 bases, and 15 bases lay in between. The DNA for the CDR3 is TGTGCCAGTAATGCCCGACGACACCCTAACTATGGCTACACCTTC. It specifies CASNARRHPNYGYTF.

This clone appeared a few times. The CDR3 spells CASSVDGTGNTIYF. The CDR3 DNA sequence: TGTGCCAGCAGCGTAGACGGGACTGGAAACACCATATATTTT. J is TRBJ1-3 and V is TRBV9; no definite D call. The CDR3 is 14 residues long. Germline assignment: CDR1 SGDLS and CDR2 YYNGEE. Deletions cut 0 bases from V and 2 bases from J, with 6 bases between.

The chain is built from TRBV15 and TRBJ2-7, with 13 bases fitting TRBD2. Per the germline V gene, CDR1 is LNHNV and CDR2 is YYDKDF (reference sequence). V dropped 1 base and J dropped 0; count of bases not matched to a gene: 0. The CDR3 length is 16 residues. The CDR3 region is CATSRGTSGGSYEQYF. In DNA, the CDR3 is TGTGCCACCAGCAGAGGGACTAGCGGGGGCTCCTACGAGCAGTACTTC.

For the CDR3, the DNA is TGTGCCAGCTCACCAAGACAGGGGGTGTACGAGCAGTACTTC. Translated, it gives CASSPRQGVYEQYF. The chain couples TRBV18 to TRBJ2-7; 9 nucleotides align to TRBD1. The V gene's germline CDR1 is KGHSH and CDR2 LQKENI. Trimming removed 2 bases from V and 4 bases from J; junction bases left unmatched: 3. There are 14 residues in the CDR3.

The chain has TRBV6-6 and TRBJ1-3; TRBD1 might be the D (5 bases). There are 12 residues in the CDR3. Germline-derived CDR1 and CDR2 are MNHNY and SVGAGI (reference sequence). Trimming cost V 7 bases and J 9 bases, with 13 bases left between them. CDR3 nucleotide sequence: TGTGCCAGCAAATTTACAGGACCCACCATATATTTT. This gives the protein CASKFTGPTIYF.

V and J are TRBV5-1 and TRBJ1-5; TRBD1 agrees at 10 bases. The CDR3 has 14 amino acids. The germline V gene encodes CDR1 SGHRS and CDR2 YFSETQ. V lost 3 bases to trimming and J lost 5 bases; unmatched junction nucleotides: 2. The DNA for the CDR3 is TGCGCCAGCAGCTGGGGGACAGGGGATCAGCCCCAGCATTTT. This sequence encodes CASSWGTGDQPQHF.

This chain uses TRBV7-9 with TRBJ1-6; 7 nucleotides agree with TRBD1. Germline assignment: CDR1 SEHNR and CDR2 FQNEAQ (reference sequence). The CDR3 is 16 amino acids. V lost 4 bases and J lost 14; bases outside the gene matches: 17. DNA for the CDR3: TGTGCCAGCAGCTCCGGCCAGGGGGGTGGGGGTGAGGCCCTCCACTTT. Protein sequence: CASSSGQGGGGEALHF.

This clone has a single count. The CDR3 region is CASSVGASGTDTQYF. Written as DNA, the CDR3 is TGTGCCAGCAGCGTAGGAGCTAGCGGCACAGATACGCAGTATTTT. This sequence joins TRBV9 and TRBJ2-3; possible D gene TRBD2, 6 bases. This CDR3 region has 15 residues. V was clipped by 0 bases and J by 1 base, with 9 bases between them. The germline CDR1 and CDR2 sequences are SGDLS and YYNGEE.

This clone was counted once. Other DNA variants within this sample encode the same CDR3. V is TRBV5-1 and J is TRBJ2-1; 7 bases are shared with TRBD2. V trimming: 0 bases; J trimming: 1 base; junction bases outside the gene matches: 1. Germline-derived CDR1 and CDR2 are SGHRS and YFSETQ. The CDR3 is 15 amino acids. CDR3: CASSLDGGSYNEQFF. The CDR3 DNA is TGCGCCAGCAGCTTGGACGGGGGGTCCTACAATGAGCAGTTCTTC.

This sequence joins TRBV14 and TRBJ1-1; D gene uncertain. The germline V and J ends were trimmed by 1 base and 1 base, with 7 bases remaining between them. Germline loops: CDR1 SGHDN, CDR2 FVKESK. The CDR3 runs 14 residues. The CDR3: CASSQGWANTEAFF. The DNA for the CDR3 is TGTGCCAGCAGCCAAGGATGGGCGAACACTGAAGCTTTCTTT.

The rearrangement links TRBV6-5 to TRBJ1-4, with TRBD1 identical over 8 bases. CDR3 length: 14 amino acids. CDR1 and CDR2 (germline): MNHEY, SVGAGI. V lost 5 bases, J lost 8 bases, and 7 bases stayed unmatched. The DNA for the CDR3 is TGTGCCAGCAGTCGGGACAGGTTGGGGGAAAAACTGTTTTTT. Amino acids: CASSRDRLGEKLFF.

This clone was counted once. CDR3 amino acids: CASSRPGQGIWEQYF. The CDR3 nucleotides are TGTGCCAGCTCGAGACCGGGACAGGGAATATGGGAGCAGTACTTC. V and J are TRBV18 and TRBJ2-7; TRBD1 agrees at 9 bases. CDR3 length equals 15 residues. Germline V lookup: CDR1 KGHSH, CDR2 LQKENI. With 6 bases clipped from V and 7 bases from J, the junction kept 13 bases outside the gene matches.

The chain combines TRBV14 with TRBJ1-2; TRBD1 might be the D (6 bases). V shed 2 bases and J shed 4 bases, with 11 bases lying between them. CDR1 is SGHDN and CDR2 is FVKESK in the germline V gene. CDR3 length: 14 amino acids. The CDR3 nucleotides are TGTGCCAGCAGCCAATCAGGGGTTGGCTATGGCTACACCTTC. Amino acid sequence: CASSQSGVGYGYTF.

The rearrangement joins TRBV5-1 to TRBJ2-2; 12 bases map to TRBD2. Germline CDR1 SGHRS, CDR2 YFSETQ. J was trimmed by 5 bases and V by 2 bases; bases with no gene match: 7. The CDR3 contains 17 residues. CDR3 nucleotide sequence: TGCGCCAGCAGCTTCCTAGCGGGGGGGCTGAGTACCGGGGAGCTGTTTTTT. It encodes CASSFLAGGLSTGELFF.

CDR3 sequence: CASSLSNRGTGGYTF. CDR3 in DNA: TGTGCCAGCAGTTTATCGAACAGGGGAACTGGTGGCTACACCTTC. The chain joins TRBV27 to TRBJ1-2; TRBD1 matches 7 bases. Losses at the gene ends were 0 bases for V and 7 bases for J; bases not matched to a gene: 8. The germline gives CDR1 MNHEY, CDR2 SMNVEV (reference sequence). The CDR3 contains 15 residues.

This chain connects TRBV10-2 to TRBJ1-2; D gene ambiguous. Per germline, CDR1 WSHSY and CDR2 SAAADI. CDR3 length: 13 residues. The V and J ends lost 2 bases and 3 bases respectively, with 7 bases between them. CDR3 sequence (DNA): TGCGCCAGCAGTGAGGGATCTTACTATGGCTACACCTTC. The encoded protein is CASSEGSYYGYTF.

The CDR3 region has the DNA TGTGCCAGCAGCTTAAGATCTGCGAATCCCTCTGGCTACACCTTC. It codes for CASSLRSANPSGYTF. V and J are TRBV7-2 and TRBJ1-2; D remains unclear. CDR1 is SGHTA and CDR2 is FQGNSA in the germline V gene. The CDR3 is 15 amino acids. V lost 2 bases, J lost 7 bases, and 17 bases lay in between.

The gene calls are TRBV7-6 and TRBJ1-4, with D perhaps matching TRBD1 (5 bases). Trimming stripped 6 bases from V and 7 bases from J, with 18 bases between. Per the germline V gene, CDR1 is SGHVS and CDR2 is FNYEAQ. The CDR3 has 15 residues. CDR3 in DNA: TGTGCCAGCAGTCGTATAAGGGGTCAGGGTGAAAAACTGTTTTTT. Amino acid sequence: CASSRIRGQGEKLFF.